Listed below are T cell receptor beta chains from one sample, sequenced in a study of blood T cell repertoires in COVID-19. Clones were read by immunoSEQ multiplex PCR, and TCRdb kept only the in-frame ones, dropping some. The sample records approximately 160,000 clones, around 80% being singletons. Sequenced: peripheral blood. Source of these receptors: a man in his 60s with acute or convalescent COVID-19. CDR3s include the opening cysteine and the closing phenylalanine or tryptophan. Each record gives: D gene, J gene, V gene, clone size, CDR3 protein, CDR3 DNA. A D gene is named only where the DNA matches it firmly. The size of a clone is reported for some rows only, either as once, few or many, or as a class for expanded clones.

TRBD2,TRBJ2-7,TRBV6-5,.,CASGLVSGGNEQYF,TGTGCCAGCGGCCTGGTTAGCGGGGGGAACGAGCAGTACTTC
.,TRBJ1-2,TRBV7-9,.,CASSRAKGTSNYGYTF,TGTGCCAGCAGCAGGGCAAAAGGGACTTCTAACTATGGCTACACCTTC
.,TRBJ1-2,TRBV6-5,.,CASSYGDKYGYTF,TGTGCCAGCAGTTACGGGGACAAGTATGGCTACACCTTC
.,TRBJ1-1,TRBV25-1,.,CASNVGGHEAFF,TGTGCCAGCAACGTTGGGGGCCATGAAGCTTTCTTT
.,TRBJ2-7,TRBV9,once,CASSAKGQSPYEQYF,TGTGCCAGCAGCGCGAAAGGACAGTCCCCCTACGAGCAGTACTTC
.,TRBJ1-2,TRBV30,.,CAWSVRGLANYGYTF,TGTGCCTGGAGTGTACGGGGTTTGGCCAACTATGGCTACACCTTC
TRBD1,TRBJ1-4,TRBV29-1,once,CSVQGSGGAGNHEKLFF,TGCAGCGTTCAAGGTTCAGGGGGCGCGGGTAATCATGAAAAACTGTTTTTT
TRBD2,TRBJ2-2,TRBV7-3,.,CASSLPFSGGSNTGELFF,TGTGCCAGCAGCTTACCCTTTAGCGGGGGGTCAAACACCGGGGAGCTGTTTTTT
.,TRBJ2-7,TRBV5-1,.,CASSLDGYEQYF,TGCGCCAGCAGCTTGGACGGCTACGAGCAGTACTTC
.,TRBJ2-7,TRBV10-3,.,CASSRDYEQYF,TGTGCCAGCTCCAGGGACTACGAGCAGTACTTC
TRBD1,TRBJ1-2,TRBV19,few,CASSLYSDRDYGYTF,TGTGCCAGTAGTCTTTACTCCGACAGGGACTATGGCTACACCTTC
TRBD1,TRBJ2-7,TRBV19,.,CASTQGRGQGSGEQYF,TGTGCCAGTACCCAAGGCAGGGGACAGGGATCGGGCGAGCAGTACTTC
.,TRBJ1-1,TRBV5-1,.,CASSLGDMNTEAFF,TGCGCCAGCAGCTTGGGTGACATGAACACTGAAGCTTTCTTT
TRBD1,TRBJ2-1,TRBV7-9,.,CASSLQQGANEQFF,TGTGCCAGCAGCTTACAACAGGGGGCCAATGAGCAGTTCTTC
TRBD2,TRBJ2-1,TRBV6-4,.,CASSDIGTVGGAVEQFF,TGTGCCAGCAGTGACATTGGTACCGTCGGGGGGGCGGTTGAGCAGTTCTTC
.,TRBJ1-6,TRBV29-1,.,CSVEWGRGSPLHF,TGCAGCGTTGAGTGGGGGCGAGGTTCACCCCTCCACTTT
.,TRBJ2-2,TRBV2,.,CASSAGTNTGELFF,TGTGCCAGCAGTGCAGGCACGAACACCGGGGAGCTGTTTTTT
TRBD1,TRBJ2-2,TRBV24-1,.,CATSDLGTGEITGELFF,TGTGCCACCAGTGATCTCGGGACAGGGGAAATCACCGGGGAGCTGTTTTTT
.,TRBJ2-5,TRBV7-3,.,CASSIQRGETQYF,TGTGCCAGCAGCATCCAAAGGGGGGAGACCCAGTACTTC
TRBD1,TRBJ1-2,TRBV30,.,CASGQGYGYTF,TGTGCCTCCGGACAGGGTTATGGCTACACCTTC
.,TRBJ1-2,TRBV25-1,.,CASSEQGGLSGYTF,TGTGCCAGCAGTGAACAGGGAGGTTTAAGTGGCTACACCTTC
TRBD1,TRBJ1-2,TRBV10-3,.,CAIRGGDRGYGYTF,TGTGCCATCAGGGGTGGGGACAGGGGCTATGGCTACACCTTC
.,TRBJ1-6,TRBV3-1/TRBV3-2,.,CASSQEGRVSPLHF,TGTGCCAGCAGCCAAGAGGGGAGAGTTTCACCCCTCCACTTT
TRBD2,TRBJ2-1,TRBV7-2,few,CASSLGLAGGINNEQFF,TGTGCCAGCAGCTTAGGGCTAGCGGGGGGCATCAACAATGAGCAGTTCTTC
.,TRBJ1-5,TRBV24-1,few,CATSEGSPGNQPQHF,TGTGCCACCAGTGAAGGGAGTCCGGGTAATCAGCCCCAGCATTTT
TRBD1,TRBJ2-5,TRBV3-1/TRBV3-2,.,CASSPEGDRGETQYF,TGTGCCAGCAGCCCCGAAGGGGACAGGGGAGAGACCCAGTACTTC
TRBD2,TRBJ2-7,TRBV27,.,CASRPGGGGAYEQYF,TGTGCCAGCAGACCTGGAGGCGGGGGGGCCTACGAGCAGTACTTC
TRBD1,TRBJ1-6,TRBV27,.,CASSLSRGRFNSPLHF,TGTGCCAGCAGTTTATCGAGGGGGCGTTTTAATTCACCCCTCCACTTT